Listed below are T cell receptor beta chains from one sample, sequenced in a study of T-cell memory formation after mild COVID-19. TCRdb recomputed calls from the 5' RACE reads with MiXCR, one row per CDR3 protein. The sample lists 150,000 to 200,000 distinct CDR3 sequences; roughly a third were seen once. Sequencing was carried out using PBMCs or a T cell subset sorted from them (not recorded which). The receptors were sampled from an adult woman who had mild COVID-19 (a few samples of this study predate the infection). Cell type and time point are not known. CDR3s include the opening cysteine and the closing phenylalanine or tryptophan. Fields, in order: D gene, clone size, V gene, J gene, CDR3 DNA, CDR3 protein. D genes are given only for firm matches. The size field is filled for only some rows; it gives once, few, many or a size class.

NA,NA,TRBV25-1,TRBJ1-2,TGTGCCAGCAGCATGGGGCGGGGGTTGAACGGCTACACCTTC,CASSMGRGLNGYTF
NA,few,TRBV12-3/TRBV12-4,TRBJ1-1,TGTGCCAGCAGTTTATTCGGGGTCCCTGAAGCTTTCTTT,CASSLFGVPEAFF
NA,NA,TRBV7-9,TRBJ2-1,TGTGCCAGCAGTCTAGAGAGGGGCCGAGGGTTCTCCTACAATGAGCAGTTCTTC,CASSLERGRGFSYNEQFF
NA,few,TRBV12-3/TRBV12-4,TRBJ2-6,TGTGCCAGCCGTAGGCGGACGGATCTCTCTGGGGCCAACGTCCTGACTTTC,CASRRRTDLSGANVLTF
NA,few,TRBV5-1,TRBJ2-2,TGCGCCAGCAGCTTCACGGGCAGAGATTTGAACACCGGGGAGCTGTTTTTT,CASSFTGRDLNTGELFF
TRBD2,few,TRBV30,TRBJ2-1,TGTGCCTGGAGTGAGGAGTTGGCTAGCGGGAGCCGAAGGGAGCAGTTCTTC,CAWSEELASGSRREQFF
TRBD2,NA,TRBV4-1,TRBJ2-1,TGCGCCAGCAGCCGGGTACGCCAGCGGGGGGACAATGAGCAGTTCTTC,CASSRVRQRGDNEQFF
NA,few,TRBV7-9,TRBJ1-1,TGTGCCAGCAGCTTTATAGGGTCAGGGAACACTGAAGCTTTCTTT,CASSFIGSGNTEAFF
NA,NA,TRBV27,TRBJ1-2,TGTGCCAGCAGTCACTCGGGAGGGGGCTACACCTTC,CASSHSGGGYTF
TRBD2,NA,TRBV5-6,TRBJ2-2,TGTGCCAGCAGCCCCATGGGAGGGTCGAGCACCGGGGAGCTGTTTTTT,CASSPMGGSSTGELFF
NA,few,TRBV7-6,TRBJ2-6,TGTGCCAGCTCGGATGTTGGGGCCAACGTCCTGACTTTC,CASSDVGANVLTF
NA,NA,TRBV10-2,TRBJ2-7,TGCGCCAGCAGTGACCCAGGTCTCTACGAGCAGTACTTC,CASSDPGLYEQYF